This TCR beta chain was identified during a study of PD-L1 blockade in urothelial cancer. Overall study: Patients had received 0 to 3 prior chemotherapy regimens.

Germline V gene sequence: CDR1 MNHNS, CDR2 SASEGT. The CDR3 loop spans 17 amino acids. V shed 4 bases and J 1 base; nucleotides not matched to a gene: 12. As concerns this clone: The antigen remains undetermined.

The repertoire was sequenced with immunoSEQ multiplex PCR; TCRdb's copy has only in-frame clones and lacks some. The sample holds roughly 91,000 clones, 85% seen once. Time point noted: pretreatment peripheral blood. General observations from the study: Blood clones associated with the tumor expanded more at 3 weeks in durable-benefit patients.

The V and J genes are TRBV6-1 and TRBJ2-7; 8 bases agree with TRBD1. This material consisted of PBMCs, taken around atezolizumab (anti-PD-L1) treatment. This sequence originates from a man in his 60s with urothelial cancer. CDR3 sequence: CASSASGGQGDSYEQYF. The CDR3 DNA is TGTGCCAGCAGTGCTTCAGGGGGCCAAGGTGATTCCTACGAGCAGTACTTC.